This TCR beta chain is drawn from a study of shared clonotypes between healthy human individuals. This table comes from immunoSEQ multiplex PCR, and its TCRdb copy is limited to in-frame clones, with some not included. The sample holds 2 million to 2.5 million clones, approximately 96% seen once. The germline gives CDR1 SGHTA, CDR2 FQGNSA. The CDR3 consists of 13 residues. V was cut by 8 bases and J by 2 bases, with 12 bases left in between. What was sequenced was naive CD4+ T cells sorted from blood. This sample's subset: CD45RA+ positively selected. The clonotype originates from a man between 18 and 29 years old in good health. The chain combines TRBV7-2 with TRBJ1-1; D unclear. Written as DNA, the CDR3 is TGTGCCAGCCGAACAGAGACCAACACTGAAGCTTTCTTT. It specifies CASRTETNTEAFF. The full variable domain, with the rest looked up from reference TRBV7-2 and TRBJ1-1, is GAGVSQSPSNKVTEKGKDVELRCDPISGHTALYWYRQSLGQGLEFLIYFQGNSAPDKSGLPSDRFSAERTGGSVSTLTIQRTQQEDSAVYLCASRTETNTEAFFGQGTRLTVV.